Described below is a single T cell receptor (beta chain) sequence and its context. TCRdb keeps only in-frame clones here, not all; method: immunoSEQ multiplex PCR. The data show around 1.9 million clones, just over 90% seen once. This specimen comes from a study of shared clonotypes between healthy human individuals. As for the study in general: Every donor yielded three CD4 naive, three CD4 memory, two CD8 naive and one CD8 memory plate.

CD8 cells classed as naive were CD45RO-negative and positively selected for CCR7, excluding terminally differentiated effector memory CD45RA+ cells. Source material: naive CD8+ T cells from PBMCs. This receptor was obtained from a man between 18 and 29 years old in good health. Some clones in this sample may be carry-over from other donors' samples.

In DNA, the CDR3 is TGTGCCAGCATTACGGGACATGTCGGAAATGAGCAGTTCTTC. As protein: CASITGHVGNEQFF. The rearrangement joins TRBV27 to TRBJ2-1; possibly TRBD1 for D (6 bases). Germline values: CDR1 MNHEY, CDR2 SMNVEV (reference sequence). The germline V and J ends were trimmed by 7 bases and 7 bases, with 17 bases remaining between them. CDR3 size: 14 residues.